The entry below describes one TCR beta chain. These data originate in a study of cytomegalovirus exposure and HLA in healthy donors. The method was immunoSEQ multiplex PCR; TCRdb's version includes in-frame clones alone and lacks a portion of them. This sample yields 230,000 or so clones, of which about 90% are seen a single time; around 3% belongs to the top ten. It was the approximately 110-subject validation cohort, separate from the 666-subject first cohort, to which the donors belonged. The receptor was derived from a woman younger than 35 in good health and CMV-seronegative. The sequenced sample consisted of PBMCs.

The CDR3 is CASSVTYNEQFF. The CDR3 bases are TGTGCCAGCAGTGTGACTTACAATGAGCAGTTCTTC. The V and J genes are TRBV6-1 and TRBJ2-1; D is undetermined. The CDR3 runs 12 residues. V was trimmed by 4 bases and J by 4 bases, leaving 5 bases between them. Germline V gene data show CDR1 as MNHNS and CDR2 as SASEGT.